These 8 T cell receptor beta chains were sequenced from one sample in a study of cytomegalovirus exposure and HLA in healthy donors. Sequencing used immunoSEQ multiplex PCR; TCRdb keeps in-frame clones, though not all of them. Of about 200,000 clones in the sample, 84% were seen once. Material: PBMCs. These receptor sequences come from a woman aged 25 to 39 in good health and CMV-seropositive.

This rearrangement joins TRBV6-1 to TRBJ1-1; the D gene is possibly TRBD1 (5 bases). The germline V gene has CDR1 MNHNS and CDR2 SASEGT. V lost 6 bases and J 1 base, leaving 12 bases between the germline ends. The CDR3 length is 14 residues. The CDR3 DNA reads TGTGCCAGCAGGGACGGGGGGGAGAACACTGAAGCTTTCTTT. Its protein product is CASRDGGENTEAFF.

The V and J genes are TRBV5-1 and TRBJ2-5; 8 bases fit TRBD1. CDR1 and CDR2 from the germline V gene are SGHRS and YFSETQ. J gave up 9 bases and V 2 bases, and 9 bases lay outside the gene matches. This CDR3 region has 14 residues. The CDR3 loop is CASSFSGGIESQYF. The CDR3 bases are TGCGCCAGCAGCTTTTCAGGGGGCATCGAGTCCCAGTACTTC.

The chain employs TRBV7-2 and TRBJ2-5, with 7 bases fitting TRBD1. The V segment lost 6 bases and the J segment 1 base; nucleotides outside the gene matches: 2. Germline CDR1 SGHTA, CDR2 FQGNSA. The CDR3 is 13 amino acids. CDR3 sequence: CASSRDSQETQYF. For the CDR3, the DNA is TGTGCCAGCAGTCGGGACAGCCAAGAGACCCAGTACTTC.

This clone has only one observation. The J gene is TRBJ2-1, the V gene TRBV29-1, with D perhaps TRBD2 (5 bases). CDR3 length: 15 residues. V lost 0 bases, J lost 0 bases, and 9 bases lay in between. In germline, CDR1 is SQVTM, CDR2 ANQGSEA. The CDR3 region is CSVEDPGSSYNEQFF. The CDR3 nucleotides are TGCAGCGTTGAAGATCCGGGGAGCTCCTACAATGAGCAGTTCTTC.

The V and J genes are TRBV9 and TRBJ2-7; D is perhaps TRBD1 (5 bases). CDR1 is SGDLS, CDR2 YYNGEE, per germline. V lost 4 bases and J lost 6, with 14 bases in between. This CDR3 comprises 13 residues. The CDR3 loop is CASSPLRVGEQYF. The CDR3 bases are TGTGCCAGCAGCCCGCTCAGGGTTGGCGAGCAGTACTTC.

This chain links TRBV25-1 with TRBJ2-1, with 9 bases lining up with TRBD2. The junction had 8 bases not matched to a gene; V was cut back by 6 bases and J by 5 bases. Germline CDR1 and CDR2: MGHDK and SYGVNS. This CDR3 is 15 amino acids long. CDR3 in DNA: TGTGCCAGCAGAGGATTAGCGGGAGAAGACAATGAGCAGTTCTTC. This gives the protein CASRGLAGEDNEQFF.

This chain joins TRBV6-1 and TRBJ1-1; no reliable D call. V was cut by 3 bases and J by 0 bases, with 11 bases left in between. This CDR3 region has 15 residues. Germline V gene sequence: CDR1 MNHNS, CDR2 SASEGT. CDR3 sequence (DNA): TGTGCCAGCAGTGACAGTCTCTCCATGAACACTGAAGCTTTCTTT. Residues: CASSDSLSMNTEAFF.

V usage is TRBV29-1 and J usage is TRBJ2-7; D is ambiguous. Trimming took off 6 bases at V and 1 base at J, with 19 bases between the two ends. CDR1 is SQVTM, CDR2 ANQGSEA, per germline. The CDR3 covers 15 residues. Here the CDR3 reads CSVLPRLTDSYEQYF. The DNA for the CDR3 is TGCAGCGTCCTCCCGAGACTTACCGATTCCTACGAGCAGTACTTC.